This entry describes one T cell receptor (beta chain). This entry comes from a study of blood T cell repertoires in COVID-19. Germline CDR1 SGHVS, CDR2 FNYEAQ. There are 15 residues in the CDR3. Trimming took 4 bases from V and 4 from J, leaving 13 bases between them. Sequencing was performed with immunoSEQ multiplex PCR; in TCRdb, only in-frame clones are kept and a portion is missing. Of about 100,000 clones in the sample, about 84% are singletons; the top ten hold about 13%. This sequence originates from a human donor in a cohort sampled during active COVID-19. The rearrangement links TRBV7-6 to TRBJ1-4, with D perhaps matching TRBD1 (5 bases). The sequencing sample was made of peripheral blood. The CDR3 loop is CASSSLGQFNEKLFF. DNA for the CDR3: TGTGCCAGCAGCTCCCTGGGGCAGTTTAATGAAAAACTGTTTTTT.